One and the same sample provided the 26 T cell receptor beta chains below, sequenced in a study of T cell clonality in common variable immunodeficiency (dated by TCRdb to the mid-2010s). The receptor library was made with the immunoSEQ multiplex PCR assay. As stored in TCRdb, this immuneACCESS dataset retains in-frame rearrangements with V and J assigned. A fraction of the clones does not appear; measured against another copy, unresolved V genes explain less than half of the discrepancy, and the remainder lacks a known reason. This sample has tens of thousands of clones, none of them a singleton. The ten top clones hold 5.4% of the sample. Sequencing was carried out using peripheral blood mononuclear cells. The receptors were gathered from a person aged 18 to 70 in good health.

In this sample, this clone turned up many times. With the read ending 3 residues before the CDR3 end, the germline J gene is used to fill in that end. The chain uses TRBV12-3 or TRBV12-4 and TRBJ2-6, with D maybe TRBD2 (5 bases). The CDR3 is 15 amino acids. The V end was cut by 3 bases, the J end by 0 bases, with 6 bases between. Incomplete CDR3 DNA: TGTGCCAGCAGTTTGGCGGGCTCTGGGGCCAACGTC. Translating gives CASSLAGSGANV. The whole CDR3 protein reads CASSLAGSGANVLTF.

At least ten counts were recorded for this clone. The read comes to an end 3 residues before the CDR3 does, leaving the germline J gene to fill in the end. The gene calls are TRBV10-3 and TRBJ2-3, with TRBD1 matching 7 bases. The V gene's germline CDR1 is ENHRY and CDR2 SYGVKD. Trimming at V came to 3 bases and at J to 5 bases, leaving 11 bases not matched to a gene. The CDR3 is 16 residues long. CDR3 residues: CAISDQGQAGKDTQYF. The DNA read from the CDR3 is TGTGCCATCAGTGACCAAGGACAGGCTGGTAAAGATACG.

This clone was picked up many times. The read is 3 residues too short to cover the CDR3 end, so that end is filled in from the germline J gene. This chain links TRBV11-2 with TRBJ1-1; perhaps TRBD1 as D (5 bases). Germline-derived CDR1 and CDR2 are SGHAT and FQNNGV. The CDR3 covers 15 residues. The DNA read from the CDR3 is TGTGCCAGCAGCTTAAAAGTTCGGGGGTCCGACGGG. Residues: CASSLKVRGSDG. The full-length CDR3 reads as CASSLKVRGSDGAFF. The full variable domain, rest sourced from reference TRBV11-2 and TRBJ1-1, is EAGVAQSPRYKIIEKRQSVAFWCNPISGHATLYWYQQILGQGPKLLIQFQNNGVVDDSQLPKDRFSAERLKGVDSTLKIQPAKLEDSAVYLCASSLKVRGSDGAFFGQGTRLTVV.

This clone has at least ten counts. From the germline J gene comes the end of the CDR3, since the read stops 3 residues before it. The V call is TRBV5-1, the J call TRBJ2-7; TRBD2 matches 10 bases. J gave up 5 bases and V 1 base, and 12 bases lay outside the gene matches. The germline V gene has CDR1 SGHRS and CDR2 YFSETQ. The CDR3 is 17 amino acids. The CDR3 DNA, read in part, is TGCGCCAGCAGCTTGTTCAGCGGGAGGGCCAGCGGGAACGAG. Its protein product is CASSLFSGRASGNE. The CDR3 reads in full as CASSLFSGRASGNEQYF.

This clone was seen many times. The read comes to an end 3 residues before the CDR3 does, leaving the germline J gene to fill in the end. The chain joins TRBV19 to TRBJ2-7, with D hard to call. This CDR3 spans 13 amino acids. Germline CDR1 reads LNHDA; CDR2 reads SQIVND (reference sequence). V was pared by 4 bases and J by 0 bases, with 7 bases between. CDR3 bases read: TGTGCCAGTAGTACCACACACTCCTACGAG. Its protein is CASSTTHSYE. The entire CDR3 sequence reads CASSTTHSYEQYF.

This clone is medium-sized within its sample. Partial CDR3 DNA: TGCGCCAGCAGCTTGGCGACGACAGGGGCAGTCTATGGAGGC. It encodes CASSLATTGAVYGG. The CDR3 as a whole reads CASSLATTGAVYGGYTF. V is TRBV5-1 and J is TRBJ1-2, with 8 bases lining up with TRBD1. The CDR3 end is not reached by the read, which stops 3 residues before it; the germline J gene fills it in. Per the germline V gene, CDR1 is SGHRS and CDR2 is YFSETQ. The CDR3 runs to 17 residues.

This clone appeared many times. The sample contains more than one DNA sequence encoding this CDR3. The part of the CDR3 DNA that was read is TGTGCCAGCAGTGAAGGAAGGGGCCTGGGCACTGAA. Its protein is CASSEGRGLGTE. The whole CDR3 protein is CASSEGRGLGTEAFF. The rearrangement uses TRBV6-1 and TRBJ1-1, with a weak D call TRBD1 (5 bases). Sequencing ends 3 residues short of the CDR3 end; the germline J gene provides the rest. This CDR3 region has 15 residues. Germline lookup yields CDR1 MNHNS and CDR2 SASEGT. The germline V and J ends were trimmed by 1 base and 4 bases, with 13 bases remaining between them.

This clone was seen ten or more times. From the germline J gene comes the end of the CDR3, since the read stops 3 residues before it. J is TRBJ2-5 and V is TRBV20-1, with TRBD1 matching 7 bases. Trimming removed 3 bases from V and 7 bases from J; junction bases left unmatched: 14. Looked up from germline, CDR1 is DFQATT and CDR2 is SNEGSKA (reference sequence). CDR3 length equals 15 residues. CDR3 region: CSARGPTGFDGTQYF. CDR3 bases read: TGCAGTGCTAGGGGCCCGACAGGGTTTGATGGGACC.

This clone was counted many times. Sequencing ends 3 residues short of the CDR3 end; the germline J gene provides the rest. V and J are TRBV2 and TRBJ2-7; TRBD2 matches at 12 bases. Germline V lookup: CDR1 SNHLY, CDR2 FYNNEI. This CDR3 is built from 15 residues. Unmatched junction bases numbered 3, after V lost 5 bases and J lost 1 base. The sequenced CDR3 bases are TGTGCCAGCAGTCTAGCGGGAGGGGCTTCCTACGAG. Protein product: CASSLAGGASYE. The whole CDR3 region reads CASSLAGGASYEQYF.

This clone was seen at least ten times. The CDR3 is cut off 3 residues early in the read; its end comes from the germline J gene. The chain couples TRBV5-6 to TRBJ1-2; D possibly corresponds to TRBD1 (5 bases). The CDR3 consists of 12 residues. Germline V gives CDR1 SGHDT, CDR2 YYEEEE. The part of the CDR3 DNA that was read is TGTGCCAGCATGCGCCAGGGCGCGGGC. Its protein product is CASMRQGAG. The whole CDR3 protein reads CASMRQGAGYTF.

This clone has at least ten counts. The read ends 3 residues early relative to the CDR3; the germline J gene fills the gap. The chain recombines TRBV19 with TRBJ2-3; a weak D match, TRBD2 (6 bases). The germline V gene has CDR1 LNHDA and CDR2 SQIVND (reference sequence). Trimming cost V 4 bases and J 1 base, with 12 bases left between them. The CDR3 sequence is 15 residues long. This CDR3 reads CASSTVAAGTDTQYF. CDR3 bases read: TGTGCCAGTAGTACAGTAGCGGCAGGCACAGATACG.

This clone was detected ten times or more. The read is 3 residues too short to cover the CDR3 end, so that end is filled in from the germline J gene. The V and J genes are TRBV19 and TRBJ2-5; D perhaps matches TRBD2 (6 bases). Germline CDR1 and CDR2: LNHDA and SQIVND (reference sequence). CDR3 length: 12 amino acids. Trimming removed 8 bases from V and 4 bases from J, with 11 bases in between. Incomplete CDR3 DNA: TGTGCCAGTGGGGACTTCGGAGAGACC. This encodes CASGDFGET. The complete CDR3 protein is CASGDFGETQYF.

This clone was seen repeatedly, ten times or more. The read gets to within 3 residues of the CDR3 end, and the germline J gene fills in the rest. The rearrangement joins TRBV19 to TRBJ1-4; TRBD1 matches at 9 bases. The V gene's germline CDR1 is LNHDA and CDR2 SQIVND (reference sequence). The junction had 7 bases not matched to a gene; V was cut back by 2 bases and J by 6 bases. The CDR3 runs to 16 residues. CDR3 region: CASSISAGTGYEKLFF. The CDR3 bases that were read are TGTGCCAGTAGTATATCTGCCGGGACAGGGTATGAAAAA.

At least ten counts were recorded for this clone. Partial CDR3 DNA: TGTGCCATCAGTGACGTGAGGACAGATACG. The encoded protein is CAISDVRTDT. In full, the CDR3 reads CAISDVRTDTQYF. V usage is TRBV10-3 and J usage is TRBJ2-3; D is undetermined. The read halts 3 residues ahead of the CDR3 end, with the missing end drawn from the germline J gene. Germline CDR1 is ENHRY and CDR2 is SYGVKD. The V and J ends lost 3 bases and 3 bases respectively, with 7 bases between them. The CDR3 has 13 amino acids.

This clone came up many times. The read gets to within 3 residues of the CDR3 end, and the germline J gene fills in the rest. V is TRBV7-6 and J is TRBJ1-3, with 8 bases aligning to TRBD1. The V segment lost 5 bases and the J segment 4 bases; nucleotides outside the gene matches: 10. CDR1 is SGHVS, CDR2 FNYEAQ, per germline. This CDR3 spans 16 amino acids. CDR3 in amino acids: CASSARQGQEGNTIYF. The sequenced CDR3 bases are TGTGCCAGCAGCGCCCGACAGGGGCAGGAAGGAAACACC.

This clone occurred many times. This CDR3 reads CASSPSLGGETQYF. The CDR3 bases that were read are TGTGCCAGCAGTCCAAGTCTAGGGGGAGAGACC. The rearrangement joins TRBV28 to TRBJ2-5; tentative D call: TRBD1 (6 bases). Read sequence stops 3 residues before the CDR3 end, and the germline J gene provides the missing end. The CDR3 loop spans 14 amino acids. V gave up 5 bases and J gave up 4 bases, with 14 bases separating them. CDR1 is MDHEN and CDR2 is SYDVKM in the germline V gene.

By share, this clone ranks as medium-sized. The sequenced part of the CDR3 DNA is TGTGCCACCAGTGACGGGACTAATTCCTACGAG. Its protein product is CATSDGTNSYE. The whole CDR3 protein is CATSDGTNSYEQYF. This sequence joins TRBV24-1 and TRBJ2-7, with 7 nucleotides matching TRBD2. Read sequence stops 3 residues before the CDR3 end, and the germline J gene provides the missing end. With V trimmed by 4 bases and J by 1 base, 3 bases remained unmatched. Germline CDR1 and CDR2: KGHDR and SFDVKD. The CDR3 covers 14 residues.

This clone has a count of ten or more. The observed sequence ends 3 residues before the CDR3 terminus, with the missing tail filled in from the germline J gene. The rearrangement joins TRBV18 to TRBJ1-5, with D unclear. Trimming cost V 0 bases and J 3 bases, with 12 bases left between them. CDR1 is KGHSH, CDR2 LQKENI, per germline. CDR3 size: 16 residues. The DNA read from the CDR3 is TGTGCCAGCTCACCACCGATGGGCTTCAACAATCAGCCC. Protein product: CASSPPMGFNNQP. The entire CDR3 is CASSPPMGFNNQPQHF.

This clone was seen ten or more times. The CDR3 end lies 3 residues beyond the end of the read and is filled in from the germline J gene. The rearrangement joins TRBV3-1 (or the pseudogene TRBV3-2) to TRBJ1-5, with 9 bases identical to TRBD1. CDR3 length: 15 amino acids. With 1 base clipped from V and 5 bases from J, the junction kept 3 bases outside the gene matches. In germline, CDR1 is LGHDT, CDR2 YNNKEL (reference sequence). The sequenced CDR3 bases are TGTGCCAGCAGCCAAGGGACAGGGGTTTATCAGCCC. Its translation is CASSQGTGVYQP. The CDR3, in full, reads CASSQGTGVYQPQHF.

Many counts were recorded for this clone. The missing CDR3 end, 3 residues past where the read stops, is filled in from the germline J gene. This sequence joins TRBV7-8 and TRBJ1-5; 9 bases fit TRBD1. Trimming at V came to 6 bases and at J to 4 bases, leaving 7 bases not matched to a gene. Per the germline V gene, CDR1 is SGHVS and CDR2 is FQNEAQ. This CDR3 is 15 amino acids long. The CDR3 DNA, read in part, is TGTGCCAGCAGTCAACCGGGACAGGGTAATCAGCCC. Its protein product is CASSQPGQGNQP. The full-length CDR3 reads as CASSQPGQGNQPQHF.

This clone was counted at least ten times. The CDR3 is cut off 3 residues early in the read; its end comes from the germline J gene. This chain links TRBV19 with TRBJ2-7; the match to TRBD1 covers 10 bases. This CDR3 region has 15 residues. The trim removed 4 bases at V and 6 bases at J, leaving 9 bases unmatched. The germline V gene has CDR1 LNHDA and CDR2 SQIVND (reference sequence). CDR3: CASSTLDRGDSEQYF. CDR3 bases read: TGTGCCAGTAGTACCCTGGACAGGGGGGATTCCGAG.

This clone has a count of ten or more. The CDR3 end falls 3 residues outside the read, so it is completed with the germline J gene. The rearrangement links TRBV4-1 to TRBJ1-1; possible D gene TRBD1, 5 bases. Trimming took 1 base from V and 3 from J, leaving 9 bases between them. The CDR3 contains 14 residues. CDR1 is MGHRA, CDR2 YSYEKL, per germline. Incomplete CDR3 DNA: TGCGCCAGCAGCCAAGTGTTAGGGGACACTGAA. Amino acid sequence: CASSQVLGDTE. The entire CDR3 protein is CASSQVLGDTEAFF.

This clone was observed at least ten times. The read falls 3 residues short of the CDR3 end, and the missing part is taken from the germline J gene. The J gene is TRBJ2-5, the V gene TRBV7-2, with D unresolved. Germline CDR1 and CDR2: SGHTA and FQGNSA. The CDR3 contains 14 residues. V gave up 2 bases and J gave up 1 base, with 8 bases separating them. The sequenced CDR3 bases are TGTGCCAGCAGCTTATTGAACAGCCAAGAGACC. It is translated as CASSLLNSQET. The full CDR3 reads CASSLLNSQETQYF.

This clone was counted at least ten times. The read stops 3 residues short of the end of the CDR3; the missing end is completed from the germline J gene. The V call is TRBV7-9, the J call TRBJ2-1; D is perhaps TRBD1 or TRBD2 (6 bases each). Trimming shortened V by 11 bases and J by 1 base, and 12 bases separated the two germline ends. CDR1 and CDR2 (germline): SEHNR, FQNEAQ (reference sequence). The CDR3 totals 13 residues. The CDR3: CAGGGGSYNEQFF. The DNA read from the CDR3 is TGTGCCGGAGGGGGTGGGTCCTACAATGAG.

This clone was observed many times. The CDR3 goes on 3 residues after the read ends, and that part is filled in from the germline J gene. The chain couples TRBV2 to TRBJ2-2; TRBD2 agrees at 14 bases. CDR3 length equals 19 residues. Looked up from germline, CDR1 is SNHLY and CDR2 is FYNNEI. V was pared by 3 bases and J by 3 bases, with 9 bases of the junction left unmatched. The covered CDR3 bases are TGTGCCAGCAGTGAGGAGGGACTAGCGGGAGTTGCGGACACCGGGGAG. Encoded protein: CASSEEGLAGVADTGE. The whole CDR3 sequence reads CASSEEGLAGVADTGELFF.

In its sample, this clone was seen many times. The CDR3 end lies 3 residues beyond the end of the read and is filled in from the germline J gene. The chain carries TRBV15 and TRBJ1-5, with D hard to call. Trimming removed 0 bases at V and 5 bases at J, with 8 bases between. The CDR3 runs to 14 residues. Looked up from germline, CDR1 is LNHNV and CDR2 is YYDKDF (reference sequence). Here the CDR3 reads CATSRDEGDQPQHF. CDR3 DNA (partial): TGTGCCACCAGCAGAGACGAGGGTGATCAGCCC.